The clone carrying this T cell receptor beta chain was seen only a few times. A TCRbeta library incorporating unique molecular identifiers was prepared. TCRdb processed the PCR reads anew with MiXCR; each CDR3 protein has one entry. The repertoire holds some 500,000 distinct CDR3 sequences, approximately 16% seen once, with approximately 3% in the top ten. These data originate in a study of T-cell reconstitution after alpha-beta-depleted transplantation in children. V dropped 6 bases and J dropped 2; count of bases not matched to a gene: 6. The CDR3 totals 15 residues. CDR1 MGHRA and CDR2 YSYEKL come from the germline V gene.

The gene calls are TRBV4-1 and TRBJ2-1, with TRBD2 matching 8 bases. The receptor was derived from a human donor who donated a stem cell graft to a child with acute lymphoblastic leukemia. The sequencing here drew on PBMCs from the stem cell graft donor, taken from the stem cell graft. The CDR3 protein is CASRGAGGPYNEQFF. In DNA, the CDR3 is TGCGCCAGCAGGGGCGCGGGGGGCCCCTACAATGAGCAGTTCTTC.